This T cell receptor beta chain was identified during a study of T cell responses to AZD1222 COVID-19 vaccine. Findings and caveats of the study: Among the donors, most were white British and more were female, and clonal diversity was possibly underestimated. The peak T cell response came first, and repertoires were sampled only after it. CD4 TCRs covered the whole spike, strongest at regions 160-218 and 743-854. Two AZD1222 administrations were followed by greater Spike-specific TCR breadth and depth.

The germline CDR1 and CDR2 sequences are SGDLS and YYNGEE. V dropped 0 bases and J dropped 7 bases, with 10 bases sitting between them. The CDR3 is 13 residues long. The assay was immunoSEQ multiplex PCR, and TCRdb's table has in-frame clones only and misses some. Of about 110,000 clones listed, roughly 90% are singletons. Notes on this clone: As yet, its antigen is unknown.

The input for sequencing was peripheral blood, taken on day 0 of AZD1222 vaccination. The V call is TRBV9, the J call TRBJ1-1, with a possible D match to TRBD1 (5 bases). The receptor comes from an adult in good health. This CDR3 reads CASSVVVGGEAFF. In nucleotides, the CDR3 is TGTGCCAGCAGCGTAGTGGTGGGGGGTGAAGCTTTCTTT.